Sequencing of this T cell receptor beta chain was carried out in a study of OX40 agonist ivuxolimab in advanced cancers. Method: immunoSEQ multiplex PCR; TCRdb's copy keeps in-frame clones and lacks some. Of about 36,000 clones listed, about nine tenths were seen once; the top ten hold less than 5%. The germline CDR1 and CDR2 sequences are SGHNT and YENEEA. Unmatched junction bases numbered 10, after V lost 5 bases and J lost 5 bases. This CDR3 spans 16 amino acids. The sample in question was CD4+ or CD8+ T cells sorted from blood, obtained in a trial of the OX40 agonist ivuxolimab. The J gene is TRBJ2-2, the V gene TRBV11-3, with 8 bases identical to TRBD1. The clonotype was recovered from an adult with an advanced solid tumor such as melanoma, head and neck, liver or kidney cancer. In DNA, the CDR3 is TGTGCCAGCAGCCCTTGGACAGGGTTTGATACCGGGGAGCTGTTTTTT. Translated, it gives CASSPWTGFDTGELFF. The full variable domain, with the rest looked up from reference TRBV11-3 and TRBJ2-2, is EAGVVQSPRYKIIEKKQPVAFWCNPISGHNTLYWYLQNLGQGPELLIRYENEEAVDDSQLPKDRFSAERLKGVDSTLKIQPAELGDSAVYLCASSPWTGFDTGELFFGEGSRLTVL.